The rows below give T cell receptor beta chains drawn from one sample of a study of radiation and T cells in renal cell carcinoma. Assay used: immunoSEQ multiplex PCR; TCRdb lists only in-frame clones, some missing. The sample shows about 49,000 clones, about 80% of them seen only once. Sample: blood, taken from a patient whose treatment included radiotherapy and nephrectomy. These receptor sequences come from a woman in her 70s with renal cell carcinoma. CDR3s include the opening cysteine and the closing phenylalanine or tryptophan. D genes are given only for firm matches. The size entry is marked missing in some rows and otherwise reads once, few, many or a size class.

v_gene: TRBV7-2
d_gene: -
abundance: -
j_gene: TRBJ1-5
CDR3aa: CASSSWEGQPQHF

v_gene: TRBV5-4
d_gene: -
abundance: -
j_gene: TRBJ2-2
CDR3aa: CASSLANTGELFF

v_gene: TRBV10-3
d_gene: -
abundance: -
j_gene: TRBJ2-5
CDR3aa: CAISVNGGPLYQETQYF

v_gene: TRBV5-1
d_gene: TRBD1
abundance: -
j_gene: TRBJ1-1
CDR3aa: CASSQGQGETEAFF

v_gene: TRBV27
d_gene: TRBD2
abundance: -
j_gene: TRBJ2-1
CDR3aa: CASSLSGGYNEQFF

v_gene: TRBV6-5
d_gene: -
abundance: -
j_gene: TRBJ1-2
CDR3aa: CASNADSYGYTF

v_gene: TRBV10-3
d_gene: TRBD2
abundance: -
j_gene: TRBJ2-2
CDR3aa: CAISGGSGSGGELFF

v_gene: TRBV13
d_gene: TRBD2
abundance: once
j_gene: TRBJ2-7
CDR3aa: CASSYLTSGVYEQYF

v_gene: TRBV4-1
d_gene: -
abundance: -
j_gene: TRBJ1-2
CDR3aa: CASSQDTVTNYGYTF

v_gene: TRBV5-5
d_gene: -
abundance: -
j_gene: TRBJ1-5
CDR3aa: CASSLLGTSTQPQHF

v_gene: TRBV7-9
d_gene: -
abundance: few
j_gene: TRBJ2-7
CDR3aa: CASSHPLGTGYEQYF

v_gene: TRBV19
d_gene: -
abundance: once
j_gene: TRBJ1-3
CDR3aa: CASSPRGKASGNTIYF

v_gene: TRBV6-5
d_gene: TRBD2
abundance: -
j_gene: TRBJ2-4
CDR3aa: CASSRKIAGRNIQYF

v_gene: TRBV18
d_gene: -
abundance: -
j_gene: TRBJ2-5
CDR3aa: CASSPQDSFQETQYF

v_gene: TRBV27
d_gene: -
abundance: -
j_gene: TRBJ2-7
CDR3aa: CASRALSSYEQYF

v_gene: TRBV18
d_gene: -
abundance: -
j_gene: TRBJ2-1
CDR3aa: CASSLATYNEQFF

v_gene: TRBV7-2
d_gene: -
abundance: medium-sized
j_gene: TRBJ2-7
CDR3aa: CASSYTGYDEQYF

v_gene: TRBV4-3
d_gene: -
abundance: -
j_gene: TRBJ2-5
CDR3aa: CASSQDPGETQYF

v_gene: TRBV14
d_gene: TRBD2
abundance: -
j_gene: TRBJ2-2
CDR3aa: CASSLYTSGRTGELFF

v_gene: TRBV19
d_gene: -
abundance: -
j_gene: TRBJ1-5
CDR3aa: CASSLQGGNQPQHF

v_gene: TRBV7-8
d_gene: TRBD1
abundance: few
j_gene: TRBJ1-2
CDR3aa: CASSLMTGGFYGYTF

v_gene: TRBV10-3
d_gene: TRBD2
abundance: -
j_gene: TRBJ2-2
CDR3aa: CAISESSSGGTGELFF

v_gene: TRBV18
d_gene: TRBD1
abundance: -
j_gene: TRBJ1-2
CDR3aa: CASSPGTVYGYTF

v_gene: TRBV5-1
d_gene: -
abundance: -
j_gene: TRBJ1-1
CDR3aa: CASSRGRGAGGRITEAFF

v_gene: TRBV7-2
d_gene: -
abundance: -
j_gene: TRBJ2-5
CDR3aa: CASSLSRPAGEQYF

v_gene: TRBV13
d_gene: TRBD2
abundance: -
j_gene: TRBJ2-1
CDR3aa: CASSFQPGLAGGDLSYNEQFF

v_gene: TRBV10-3
d_gene: TRBD2
abundance: -
j_gene: TRBJ2-1
CDR3aa: CAINRGLAGGGSSEQFF

v_gene: TRBV9
d_gene: TRBD2
abundance: -
j_gene: TRBJ2-7
CDR3aa: CASSVRAGETREQYF

v_gene: TRBV5-6
d_gene: -
abundance: -
j_gene: TRBJ2-7
CDR3aa: CASSLLVGNREAQQYF

v_gene: TRBV6-5
d_gene: TRBD2
abundance: -
j_gene: TRBJ2-7
CDR3aa: CASSREGYEQYF

v_gene: TRBV7-9
d_gene: -
abundance: few
j_gene: TRBJ1-1
CDR3aa: CAIPVGGTEAFF

v_gene: TRBV7-2
d_gene: TRBD2
abundance: -
j_gene: TRBJ2-1
CDR3aa: CASSPRTSGTHEQFF

v_gene: TRBV30
d_gene: TRBD2
abundance: -
j_gene: TRBJ2-7
CDR3aa: CAWSPGGDEQYF

v_gene: TRBV6-5
d_gene: TRBD1
abundance: -
j_gene: TRBJ2-7
CDR3aa: CASSYSVTGGHEQYF

v_gene: TRBV2
d_gene: TRBD2
abundance: -
j_gene: TRBJ2-5
CDR3aa: CATSGQRGQETQYF

v_gene: TRBV7-9
d_gene: -
abundance: few
j_gene: TRBJ1-3
CDR3aa: CASSSRQRDTIYF

v_gene: TRBV5-1
d_gene: -
abundance: -
j_gene: TRBJ1-1
CDR3aa: CASSLEWAGTEAFF

v_gene: TRBV19
d_gene: -
abundance: -
j_gene: TRBJ2-7
CDR3aa: CASSLPTPGREEQYF

v_gene: TRBV2
d_gene: -
abundance: -
j_gene: TRBJ1-2
CDR3aa: CASSAGNGYTF

v_gene: TRBV2
d_gene: -
abundance: -
j_gene: TRBJ2-5
CDR3aa: CASSEVGGGETQYF

v_gene: TRBV4-1
d_gene: -
abundance: -
j_gene: TRBJ2-7
CDR3aa: CASSQDNTEQYF

v_gene: TRBV7-9
d_gene: -
abundance: -
j_gene: TRBJ2-3
CDR3aa: CASSLALAGVGTDTQYF

v_gene: TRBV7-7
d_gene: -
abundance: -
j_gene: TRBJ2-2
CDR3aa: CASSKDFYTGELFF

v_gene: TRBV11-3
d_gene: -
abundance: -
j_gene: TRBJ1-3
CDR3aa: CASSLDSSSGNTIYF

v_gene: TRBV7-2
d_gene: TRBD1
abundance: -
j_gene: TRBJ2-5
CDR3aa: CASSLGDSRKTQYF

v_gene: TRBV4-1
d_gene: -
abundance: -
j_gene: TRBJ2-7
CDR3aa: CASSQVSGQSGEQYF

v_gene: TRBV19
d_gene: -
abundance: once
j_gene: TRBJ2-6
CDR3aa: CASSPGVQAGANVLTF

v_gene: TRBV6-6
d_gene: -
abundance: -
j_gene: TRBJ1-1
CDR3aa: CASSYGPEAFF

v_gene: TRBV25-1
d_gene: -
abundance: -
j_gene: TRBJ1-1
CDR3aa: CASSDWGEAFF

v_gene: TRBV6-1
d_gene: -
abundance: -
j_gene: TRBJ2-1
CDR3aa: CASSEDRVSYNEQFF

v_gene: TRBV7-2
d_gene: TRBD1
abundance: -
j_gene: TRBJ1-2
CDR3aa: CASNSRGQSGYTF

v_gene: TRBV9
d_gene: TRBD1
abundance: -
j_gene: TRBJ2-1
CDR3aa: CASSRTGGAAYNEQFF

v_gene: TRBV5-1
d_gene: -
abundance: -
j_gene: TRBJ2-1
CDR3aa: CASSGLGNSYNEQFF

v_gene: TRBV7-8
d_gene: -
abundance: -
j_gene: TRBJ1-6
CDR3aa: CASSLADSFNSPLHF